This T cell receptor (beta chain) was recorded in a study of T cell changes during pregnancy in multiple sclerosis. Germline V CDR1 and CDR2: SQVTM, ANQGSEA. The CDR3 covers 17 residues. With 3 bases clipped from V and 1 base from J, the junction kept 13 bases outside the gene matches. Using immunoSEQ multiplex PCR, the repertoire was profiled, and TCRdb retains in-frame clones only, with some absent. This table holds 68,000 or so clones, 92% found once. The rearrangement uses TRBV29-1 and TRBJ2-3, with TRBD1 matching 7 bases. Sequencing used peripheral blood, obtained in the second trimester of pregnancy. This receptor was taken from a female donor in good health, enrolled as a control in a pregnancy study. For the CDR3, the DNA is TGCAGCGTTGACACGAACCCGGACAGGCCGCGCACAGATACGCAGTATTTT. Amino acids: CSVDTNPDRPRTDTQYF.